Presented here are 29 T cell receptor beta chains from one specimen sequenced in a study of shared clonotypes between healthy human individuals. Assay used: immunoSEQ multiplex PCR; TCRdb lists only in-frame clones, some missing. The top ten hold approximately 0.35% of the sample, which has some 2.4 million clones, approximately 93% seen once. Sample: naive CD4+ T cells from PBMCs. Subset indicated: CD45RA+ positively selected. These receptors originate from a man aged 18 to 30 in good health. Some clones in this sample may be carry-over from other donors' samples.

This clone was seen only a few times. This chain connects TRBV7-3 to TRBJ2-1, with 7 bases identical to TRBD2. Germline loops: CDR1 SGHTA, CDR2 FQGTGA. The trim removed 5 bases at V and 5 bases at J, leaving 6 bases unmatched. The length of the CDR3 is 14 residues. The CDR3 DNA reads TGTGCCAGCAGCCTGGGAGGGACTAACAATGAGCAGTTCTTC. Its protein product is CASSLGGTNNEQFF.

The V call is TRBV6-6, the J call TRBJ2-2; D remains ambiguous. This CDR3 has 16 amino acids. Trimming left V 2 bases short and J 2 bases short, with 12 bases between. CDR1 is MNHNY, CDR2 SVGAGI, per germline (reference sequence). CDR3 DNA sequence: TGTGCCAGCAGTTACCCGGCTAGGAGAAACACCGGGGAGCTGTTTTTT. It translates to CASSYPARRNTGELFF.

V is TRBV2 and J is TRBJ2-5; TRBD1 agrees at 9 bases. Germline CDR1 and CDR2: SNHLY and FYNNEI. The CDR3 has 14 residues. V lost 7 bases to trimming and J lost 2 bases; unmatched junction nucleotides: 5. CDR3 protein: CASKIDRGQETQYF. CDR3 coding DNA: TGTGCCAGCAAAATCGACAGGGGGCAAGAGACCCAGTACTTC. Supplemented by reference TRBV2 and TRBJ2-5, the full variable domain reads EPEVTQTPSHQVTQMGQEVILRCVPISNHLYFYWYRQILGQKVEFLVSFYNNEISEKSEIFDDQFSVERPDGSNFTLKIRSTKLEDSAMYFCASKIDRGQETQYFGPGTRLLVL.

This chain uses TRBV12-5 with TRBJ2-3; 7 positions match TRBD1. CDR1 and CDR2 from the germline V gene are LGHNT and FRNRAP. This CDR3 has 16 amino acids. Trimming removed 4 bases from V and 2 bases from J; junction bases left unmatched: 9. CDR3 sequence (DNA): TGTGCTAGTGGTTCGTCCGGGACAGCTGCCACAGATACGCAGTATTTT. Its protein product is CASGSSGTAATDTQYF. Combining the CDR3 with reference TRBV12-5 and TRBJ2-3 gives the whole variable domain DARVTQTPRHKVTEMGQEVTMRCQPILGHNTVFWYRQTMMQGLELLAYFRNRAPLDDSGMPKDRFSAEMPDATLATLKIQPSEPRDSAVYFCASGSSGTAATDTQYFGPGTRLTVL.

This clone was recorded a few times. The chain couples TRBV14 to TRBJ2-7; 8 nucleotides match TRBD2. Trimming cost V 4 bases and J 6 bases; bases outside gene matches: 11. From germline, CDR1 is SGHDN and CDR2 FVKESK. CDR3 length: 15 amino acids. The CDR3 loop is CASSLVAGTGVEQYF. CDR3 nucleotide sequence: TGTGCCAGCAGCCTTGTAGCGGGAACCGGTGTCGAGCAGTACTTC.

V usage is TRBV21-1 and J usage is TRBJ2-7; the DNA was not used to check the table's D call, TRBD2. TRBV21-1 is classified as a pseudogene. This CDR3 has 12 residues. CDR3 in amino acids: CASSKAFLPGDF. The CDR3 region has the DNA TGTGCCAGCAGCAAAGCCTTCCTCCCCGGGGATTTC.

The gene calls are TRBV6-4 and TRBJ2-1; 10 bases match TRBD2. The germline V gene encodes CDR1 MRHNA and CDR2 SNTAGT. The ends lost 5 bases at V and 4 bases at J; junction bases unmatched: 11. The CDR3 is 17 amino acids. Here the CDR3 DNA reads TGTGCCAGCAGTAAGCTAGCGGGGGAGAATCTATACAATGAGCAGTTCTTC. Its translation is CASSKLAGENLYNEQFF.

The chain employs TRBV7-9 and TRBJ1-2, with 12 nucleotides matching TRBD1. This CDR3 has 14 residues. Germline CDR1 is SEHNR and CDR2 is FQNEAQ (reference sequence). The V gene end was trimmed by 3 bases and the J gene end by 7 bases; junction bases not matched to a gene: 3. The CDR3 spells CASSLGQGARGYTF. CDR3 in DNA: TGTGCCAGCAGCTTGGGACAGGGGGCGCGTGGCTACACCTTC.

The rearrangement uses TRBV7-7 and TRBJ2-5; 8 bases map to TRBD1. In germline, CDR1 is SSHAT, CDR2 FNYEAQ (reference sequence). V lost 5 bases, J lost 5 bases, and 10 bases stayed unmatched. CDR3 length: 15 amino acids. The CDR3: CASSPRRGREETQYF. The CDR3 DNA is TGTGCCAGCAGCCCACGCAGGGGGCGCGAGGAGACCCAGTACTTC.

This chain uses TRBV30 with TRBJ2-1; D is perhaps TRBD2 (6 bases). This CDR3 comprises 15 residues. Looked up from germline, CDR1 is GTSNPN and CDR2 is SVGIG (reference sequence). V was clipped by 0 bases and J by 6 bases, with 15 bases between them. This chain's CDR3 is CAWSVAGSSSNEQFF. For the CDR3, the DNA is TGTGCCTGGAGTGTGGCGGGGAGCAGTAGCAATGAGCAGTTCTTC.

The CDR3 loop reads CASSSDRAGTGELFF. In DNA form, the CDR3 reads TGTGCCAGCAGTTCGGACAGGGCAGGGACCGGGGAGCTGTTTTTT. The V call is TRBV6-5, the J call TRBJ2-2, with 8 positions matching TRBD1. CDR1 is MNHEY, CDR2 SVGAGI, per germline. The CDR3 totals 15 residues. J lost 5 bases, V lost 4 bases, and 6 bases had no gene match.

The chain combines TRBV10-1 with TRBJ1-2; TRBD1 is a possible D gene (6 bases). CDR1 and CDR2 from the germline V gene are WNHNN and SYGVQD (reference sequence). The ends were cut back, 7 bases at V and 3 bases at J, with 18 bases in the middle. CDR3 length: 15 amino acids. The CDR3 sequence: CASKTEQGPDYGYTF. In DNA form, the CDR3 reads TGCGCCAGCAAAACCGAACAGGGTCCGGACTATGGCTACACCTTC.

V usage is TRBV6-1 and J usage is TRBJ1-6; tentative D call: TRBD1 (6 bases). Germline CDR1 reads MNHNS; CDR2 reads SASEGT. The germline V and J ends were trimmed by 6 bases and 4 bases, with 10 bases remaining between them. The CDR3 loop spans 14 amino acids. CDR3 bases: TGTGCCAGCAGGACAGGTCCTTATAATTCACCCCTCCACTTT. This sequence encodes CASRTGPYNSPLHF.

This clone was seen only a few times. The chain couples TRBV19 to TRBJ2-6; D remains unclear. Trimming stripped 7 bases from V and 0 bases from J, with 4 bases between. The CDR3 extends over 13 amino acids. The germline gives CDR1 LNHDA, CDR2 SQIVND (reference sequence). For the CDR3, the DNA is TGTGCCAGTAAACTCTCTGGGGCCAACGTCCTGACTTTC. It yields the protein CASKLSGANVLTF.

The genes are TRBV18 and TRBJ1-3; D unclear. V was trimmed by 3 bases and J by 3 bases, leaving 12 bases between them. The CDR3 extends over 15 amino acids. Germline V CDR1 and CDR2: KGHSH, LQKENI. The CDR3 nucleotides are TGTGCCAGCTCACCGGCCGGGAGCCTTGGAAACACCATATATTTT. It codes for CASSPAGSLGNTIYF.

V usage is TRBV5-1 and J usage is TRBJ2-1, with 10 bases lining up with TRBD2. The J segment lost 9 bases and the V segment lost 0 bases, leaving 6 bases of the junction unmatched. The germline V gene has CDR1 SGHRS and CDR2 YFSETQ. The CDR3 is 15 residues long. DNA for the CDR3: TGCGCCAGCAGCTTGGCAGCGGGAGGGCCCTCTGAGCAGTTCTTC. Translating gives CASSLAAGGPSEQFF.

A word on this clone: The sample holds other DNA sequences that translate to the same CDR3. DNA of the CDR3: TGTGCCAGCAGCCCCAGACAGGGGCCCTACGAGCAGTACTTC. Amino acids: CASSPRQGPYEQYF. V and J are TRBV5-4 and TRBJ2-7; 8 nucleotides agree with TRBD1. CDR1 SGHNT and CDR2 YYREEE come from the germline V gene (reference sequence). V shed 4 bases and J 2 bases; nucleotides not matched to a gene: 5. The CDR3 extends over 14 amino acids.

With regard to this clone: Other DNA sequences in the sample encode the same CDR3. The chain uses TRBV7-9 and TRBJ1-5; D is unresolved. The CDR3 totals 12 residues. CDR1 and CDR2 from the germline V gene are SEHNR and FQNEAQ (reference sequence). The V end was cut by 1 base, the J end by 5 bases, with 3 bases between. CDR3 nucleotide sequence: TGTGCCAGCAGCTTAGATGATCAGCCCCAGCATTTT. Residues: CASSLDDQPQHF.

This clone has just one count. The chain uses TRBV5-4 and TRBJ2-5; perhaps TRBD2 as D (6 bases). The CDR3 contains 14 residues. Germline CDR1 is SGHNT and CDR2 is YYREEE (reference sequence). The germline V and J ends were trimmed by 4 bases and 5 bases, with 15 bases remaining between them. The CDR3 loop is CASSLSGTAETQYF. CDR3 nucleotides: TGTGCCAGCAGCCTGTCAGGGACTGCGGAGACCCAGTACTTC. Full variable domain (outside the CDR3, taken from reference TRBV5-4 and TRBJ2-5): ETGVTQSPTHLIKTRGQQVTLRCSSQSGHNTVSWYQQALGQGPQFIFQYYREEENGRGNFPPRFSGLQFPNYSSELNVNALELDDSALYLCASSLSGTAETQYFGPGTRLLVL.

To note about this clone: Other DNA sequences in this specimen translate into the identical CDR3. This chain uses TRBV5-1 with TRBJ2-3, with no clear D. The CDR3 runs to 12 residues. Trimming took 4 bases from V and 3 from J, leaving 6 bases between them. Germline V lookup: CDR1 SGHRS, CDR2 YFSETQ. The CDR3 region is CASSPPTDTQYF. Written as DNA, the CDR3 is TGCGCCAGCAGCCCACCAACAGATACGCAGTATTTT.

The chain combines TRBV6-5 with TRBJ2-7; 7 positions match TRBD1. The CDR3 covers 15 residues. With V trimmed by 5 bases and J by 1 base, 8 bases remained unmatched. In germline, CDR1 is MNHEY, CDR2 SVGAGI. The CDR3 spells CASSSTGAGSYEQYF. The CDR3 DNA sequence: TGTGCCAGCAGTAGTACAGGGGCGGGTTCCTACGAGCAGTACTTC.

DNA for the CDR3: TGTGCCAGCAGCGCCCGTTCGGGGACAGCAGCCTACTCTAACTATGGCTACACCTTC. It yields the protein CASSARSGTAAYSNYGYTF. The rearrangement uses TRBV7-2 and TRBJ1-2; 7 positions match TRBD1. This CDR3 is 19 amino acids long. The V and J ends lost 5 bases and 0 bases, in that order; junction bases with no gene match: 18. Germline CDR1 is SGHTA and CDR2 is FQGNSA.

V is TRBV11-3 and J is TRBJ2-3; maybe TRBD2 (6 bases). CDR3 length equals 13 residues. CDR1 and CDR2 (germline): SGHNT, YENEEA. Trimming took 2 bases from V and 9 from J, leaving 12 bases between them. CDR3 protein: CASSLRGVRTQYF. The CDR3 coding sequence is TGTGCCAGCAGCTTACGCGGGGTGAGGACGCAGTATTTT.

The J gene is TRBJ2-4, the V gene TRBV5-6; weak D call: TRBD2 (6 bases). V lost 0 bases and J lost 6, with 10 bases in between. The CDR3 totals 14 residues. The germline CDR1 and CDR2 sequences are SGHDT and YYEEEE. The CDR3: CASSLEGRRNIQYF. The CDR3 nucleotides read TGTGCCAGCAGCTTGGAGGGGAGGAGAAACATTCAGTACTTC.

V usage is TRBV9 and J usage is TRBJ1-2, with D perhaps matching TRBD1 (5 bases). Germline CDR1 reads SGDLS; CDR2 reads YYNGEE. The V and J ends lost 3 bases and 6 bases respectively, with 15 bases between them. The CDR3 is 14 residues long. The CDR3 here is CASSGGQLLHGYTF. The CDR3 bases are TGTGCCAGCAGCGGGGGCCAGCTATTGCATGGCTACACCTTC. The variable domain in full, with the rest retrieved from reference TRBV9 and TRBJ1-2, is DSGVTQTPKHLITATGQRVTLRCSPRSGDLSVYWYQQSLDQGLQFLIQYYNGEERAKGNILERFSAQQFPDLHSELNLSSLELGDSALYFCASSGGQLLHGYTFGSGTRLTVV.

As concerns this clone: Different DNA sequences within this sample yield the same CDR3. This chain connects TRBV9 to TRBJ2-3; D is unresolved. Germline V gene lookup returns CDR1 SGDLS and CDR2 YYNGEE. The CDR3 has 13 amino acids. Trimming took off 3 bases at V and 4 bases at J, with 9 bases between the two ends. CDR3 nucleotide sequence: TGTGCCAGCAGCGCCCTTGGGGCAGATACGCAGTATTTT. As protein: CASSALGADTQYF.

The DNA for the CDR3 is TGTGCCAGCAGCAAACGGGAAACAGAGGCGCAGTATTTT. This encodes CASSKRETEAQYF. The chain employs TRBV21-1 and TRBJ2-3; the table's D call of TRBD2 was not tested on the DNA. TRBV21-1 is deemed a pseudogene. The CDR3 runs 13 residues.

V and J are TRBV7-2 and TRBJ2-5, with 7 bases matching TRBD2. This CDR3 has 14 amino acids. With 5 bases clipped from V and 1 base from J, the junction kept 4 bases outside the gene matches. Per the germline V gene, CDR1 is SGHTA and CDR2 is FQGNSA. Written as DNA, the CDR3 is TGTGCCAGCAGCATCACTAGCGCCCAAGAGACCCAGTACTTC. It translates to CASSITSAQETQYF.

The genes are TRBV10-3 and TRBJ1-2; tentatively, D is TRBD1 (5 bases). The V gene lost 2 bases and the J gene lost 8 bases, with 9 bases spanning the gap. The CDR3 totals 12 residues. Germline CDR1 is ENHRY and CDR2 is SYGVKD. Here the CDR3 DNA reads TGTGCCATCAGTGAGAGGGGTCTGGGCTACACCTTC. Its translation: CAISERGLGYTF.